This entry concerns a single T cell receptor beta chain. This sample is part of a study of blood T cells in healthy people across ages. Combining a sample-barcoded 5' primer with a J-beta primer mix, a second PCR ran for roughly 7 to 12 cycles. TCRdb reanalysed the 5' RACE reads using MiXCR and keeps one entry per CDR3 protein. The sample has 1.5 million or so distinct CDR3 sequences; approximately 42% are singletons. The sample was blood. The sequence derives from a woman between 18 and 30 years old in good health.

CDR3 nucleotide sequence: TGTGCCAGCAGCTTAGTTAGTAGAAACACCGGGGAGCTGTTTTTT. Translation gives CASSLVSRNTGELFF. V and J are TRBV7-2 and TRBJ2-2, with D unresolved. The CDR3 spans 15 residues. CDR1 and CDR2 from the germline V gene are SGHTA and FQGNSA. The V end lost 1 base, the J end lost 2 bases, and 8 bases lay between the germline ends.